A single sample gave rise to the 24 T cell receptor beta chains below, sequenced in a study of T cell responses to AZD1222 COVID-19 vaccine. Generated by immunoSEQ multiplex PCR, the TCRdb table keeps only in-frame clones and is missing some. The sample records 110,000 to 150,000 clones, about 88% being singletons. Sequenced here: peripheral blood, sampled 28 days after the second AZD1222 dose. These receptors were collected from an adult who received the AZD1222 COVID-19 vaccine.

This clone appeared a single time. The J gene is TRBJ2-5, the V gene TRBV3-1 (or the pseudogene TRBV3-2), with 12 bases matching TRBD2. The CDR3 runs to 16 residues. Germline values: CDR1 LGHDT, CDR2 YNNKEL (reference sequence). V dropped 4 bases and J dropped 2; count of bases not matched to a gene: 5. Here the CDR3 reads CASSPRTSGTQETQYF. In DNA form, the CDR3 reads TGTGCCAGCAGCCCCCGGACTAGCGGGACTCAAGAGACCCAGTACTTC.

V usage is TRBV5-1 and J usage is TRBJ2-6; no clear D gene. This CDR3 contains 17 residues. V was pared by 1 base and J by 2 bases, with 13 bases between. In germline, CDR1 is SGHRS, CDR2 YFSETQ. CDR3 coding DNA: TGCGCCAGCAGCTTGATTGGGAACAGAGCTGGGGCCAACGTCCTGACTTTC. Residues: CASSLIGNRAGANVLTF.

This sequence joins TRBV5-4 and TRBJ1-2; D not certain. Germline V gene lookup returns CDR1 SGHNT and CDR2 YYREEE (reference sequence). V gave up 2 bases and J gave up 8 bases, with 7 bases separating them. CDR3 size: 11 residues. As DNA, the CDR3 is TGTGCCAGCAGCTTTAATTTCGGCTACACCTTC. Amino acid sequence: CASSFNFGYTF.

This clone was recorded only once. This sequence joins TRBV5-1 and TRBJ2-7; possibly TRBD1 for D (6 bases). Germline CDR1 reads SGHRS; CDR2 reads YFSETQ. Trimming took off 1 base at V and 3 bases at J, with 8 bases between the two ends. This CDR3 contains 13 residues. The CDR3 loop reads CASSLSGVYEQYF. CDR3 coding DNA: TGCGCCAGCAGCTTGTCAGGGGTCTACGAGCAGTACTTC. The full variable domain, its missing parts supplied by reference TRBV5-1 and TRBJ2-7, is KAGVTQTPRYLIKTRGQQVTLSCSPISGHRSVSWYQQTPGQGLQFLFEYFSETQRNKGNFPGRFSGRQFSNSRSEMNVSTLELGDSALYLCASSLSGVYEQYFGPGTRLTVT.

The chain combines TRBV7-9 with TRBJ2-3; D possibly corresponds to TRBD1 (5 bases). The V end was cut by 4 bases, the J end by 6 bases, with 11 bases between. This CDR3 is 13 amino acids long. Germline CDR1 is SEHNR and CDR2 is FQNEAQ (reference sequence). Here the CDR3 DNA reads TGTGCCAGCAGCTCCCTAAACAGGGATACGCAGTATTTT. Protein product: CASSSLNRDTQYF.

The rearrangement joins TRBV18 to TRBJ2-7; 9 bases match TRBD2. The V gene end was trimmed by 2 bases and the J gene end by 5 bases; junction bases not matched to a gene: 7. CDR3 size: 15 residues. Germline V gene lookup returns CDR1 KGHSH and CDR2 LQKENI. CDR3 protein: CASSPSAGGQNEQYF. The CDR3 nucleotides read TGTGCCAGCTCACCATCGGCGGGAGGGCAGAACGAGCAGTACTTC. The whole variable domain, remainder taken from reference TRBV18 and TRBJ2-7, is NAGVMQNPRHLVRRRGQEARLRCSPMKGHSHVYWYRQLPEEGLKFMVYLQKENIIDESGMPKERFSAEFPKEGPSILRIQQVVRGDSAAYFCASSPSAGGQNEQYFGPGTRLTVT.

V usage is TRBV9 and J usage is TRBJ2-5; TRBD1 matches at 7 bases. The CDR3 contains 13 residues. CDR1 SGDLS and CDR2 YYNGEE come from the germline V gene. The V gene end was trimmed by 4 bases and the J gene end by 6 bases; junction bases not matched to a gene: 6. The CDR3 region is CASSRPGQQTQYF. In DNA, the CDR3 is TGTGCCAGCAGCCGGCCGGGACAGCAGACCCAGTACTTC.

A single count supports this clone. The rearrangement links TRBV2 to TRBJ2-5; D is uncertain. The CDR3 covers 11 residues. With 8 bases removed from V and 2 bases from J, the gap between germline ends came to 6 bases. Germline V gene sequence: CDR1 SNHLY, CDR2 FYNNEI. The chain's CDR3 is CASLLQETQYF. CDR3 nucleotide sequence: TGTGCCAGCCTCTTACAAGAGACCCAGTACTTC.

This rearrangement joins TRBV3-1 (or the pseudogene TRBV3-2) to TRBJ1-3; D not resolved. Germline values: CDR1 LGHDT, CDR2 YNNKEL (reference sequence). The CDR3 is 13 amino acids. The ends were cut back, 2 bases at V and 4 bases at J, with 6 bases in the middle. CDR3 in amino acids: CASSQPQGNTIYF. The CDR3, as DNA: TGTGCCAGCAGCCAACCTCAAGGAAACACCATATATTTT.

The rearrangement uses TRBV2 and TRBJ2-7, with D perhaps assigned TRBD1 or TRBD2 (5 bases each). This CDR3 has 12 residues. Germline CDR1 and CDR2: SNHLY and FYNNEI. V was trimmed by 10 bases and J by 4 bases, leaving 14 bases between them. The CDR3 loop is CAISRDLYEQYF. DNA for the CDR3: TGTGCCATCTCTAGGGACCTATACGAGCAGTACTTC.

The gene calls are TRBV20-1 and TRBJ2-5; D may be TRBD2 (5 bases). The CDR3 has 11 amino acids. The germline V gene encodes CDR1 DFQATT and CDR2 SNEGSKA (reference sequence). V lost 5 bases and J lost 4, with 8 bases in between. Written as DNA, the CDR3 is TGCAGTGCTCGAGGGTCAGAGACCCAGTACTTC. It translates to CSARGSETQYF.

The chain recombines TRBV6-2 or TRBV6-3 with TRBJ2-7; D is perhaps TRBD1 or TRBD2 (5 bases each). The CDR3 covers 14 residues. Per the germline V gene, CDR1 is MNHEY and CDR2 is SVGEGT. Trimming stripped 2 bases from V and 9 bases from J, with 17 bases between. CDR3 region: CASSYGGNYEWQYF. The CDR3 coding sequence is TGTGCCAGCAGTTACGGGGGAAACTACGAGTGGCAGTACTTC.

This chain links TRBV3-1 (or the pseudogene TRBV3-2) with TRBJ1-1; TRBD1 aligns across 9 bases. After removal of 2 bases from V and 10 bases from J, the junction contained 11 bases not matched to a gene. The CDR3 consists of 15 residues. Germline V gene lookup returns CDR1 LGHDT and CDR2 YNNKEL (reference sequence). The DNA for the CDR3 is TGTGCCAGCAGCCAAACCGGGACAGGGAAGAGGAGAGCTTTCTTT. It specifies CASSQTGTGKRRAFF.

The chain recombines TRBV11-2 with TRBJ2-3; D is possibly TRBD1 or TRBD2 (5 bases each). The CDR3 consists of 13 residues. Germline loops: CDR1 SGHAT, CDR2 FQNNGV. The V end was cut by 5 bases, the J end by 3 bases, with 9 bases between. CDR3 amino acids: CASSRDGTDTQYF. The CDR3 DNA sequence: TGTGCCAGCAGCCGGGACGGGACAGATACGCAGTATTTT.

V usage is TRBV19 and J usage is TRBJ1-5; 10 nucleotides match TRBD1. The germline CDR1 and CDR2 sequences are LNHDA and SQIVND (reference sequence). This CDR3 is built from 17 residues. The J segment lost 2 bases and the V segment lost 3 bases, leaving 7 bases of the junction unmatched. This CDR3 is CASSIIAGTGGNQPQHF. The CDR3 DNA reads TGTGCCAGTAGTATTATAGCAGGGACAGGGGGCAATCAGCCCCAGCATTTT.

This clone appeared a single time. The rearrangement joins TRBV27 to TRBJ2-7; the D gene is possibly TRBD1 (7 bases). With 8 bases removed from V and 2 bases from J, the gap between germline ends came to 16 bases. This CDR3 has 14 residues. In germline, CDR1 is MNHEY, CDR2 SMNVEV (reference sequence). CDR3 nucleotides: TGTGCCAGCCGAGGGGGGACAGAGCCCTACGAGCAGTACTTC. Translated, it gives CASRGGTEPYEQYF.

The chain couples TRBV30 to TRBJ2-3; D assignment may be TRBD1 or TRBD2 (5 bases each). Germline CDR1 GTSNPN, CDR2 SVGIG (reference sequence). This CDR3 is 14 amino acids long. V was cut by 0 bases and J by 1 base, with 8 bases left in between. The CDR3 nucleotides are TGTGCCTGGAGTGTACTAGGGGGCACAGATACGCAGTATTTT. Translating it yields CAWSVLGGTDTQYF.

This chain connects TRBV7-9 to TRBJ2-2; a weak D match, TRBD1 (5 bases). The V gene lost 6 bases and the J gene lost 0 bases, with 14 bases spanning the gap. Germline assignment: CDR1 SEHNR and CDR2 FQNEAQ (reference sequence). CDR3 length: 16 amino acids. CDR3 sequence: CASRPQGFANTGELFF. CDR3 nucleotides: TGTGCCAGCAGACCCCAGGGCTTCGCGAACACCGGGGAGCTGTTTTTT.

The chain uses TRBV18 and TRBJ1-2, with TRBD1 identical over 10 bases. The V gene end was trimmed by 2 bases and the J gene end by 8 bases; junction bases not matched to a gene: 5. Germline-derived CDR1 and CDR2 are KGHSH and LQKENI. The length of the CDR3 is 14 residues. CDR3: CASSPDRGREGYTF. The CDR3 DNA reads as TGTGCCAGCTCACCAGACAGGGGGCGCGAGGGCTACACCTTC.

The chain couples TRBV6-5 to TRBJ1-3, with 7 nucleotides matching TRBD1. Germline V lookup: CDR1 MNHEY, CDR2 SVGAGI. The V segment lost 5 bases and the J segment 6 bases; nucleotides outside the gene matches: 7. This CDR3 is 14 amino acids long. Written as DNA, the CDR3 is TGTGCCAGCAGTAGAGGACAGGAAACAAACACCATATATTTT. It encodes CASSRGQETNTIYF.

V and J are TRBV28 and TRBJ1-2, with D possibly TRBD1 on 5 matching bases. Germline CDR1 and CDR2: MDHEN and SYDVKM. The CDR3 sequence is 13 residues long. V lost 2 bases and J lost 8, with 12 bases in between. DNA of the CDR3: TGTGCCAGCAGTTTAGGATCAGGGTGGGGCTACACCTTC. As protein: CASSLGSGWGYTF.

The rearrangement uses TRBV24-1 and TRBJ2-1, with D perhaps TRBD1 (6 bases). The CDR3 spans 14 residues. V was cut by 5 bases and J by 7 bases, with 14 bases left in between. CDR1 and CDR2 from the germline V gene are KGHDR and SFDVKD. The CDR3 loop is CATSGHREGNEQFF. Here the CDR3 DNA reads TGTGCCACCAGTGGGCACAGGGAAGGAAATGAGCAGTTCTTC.

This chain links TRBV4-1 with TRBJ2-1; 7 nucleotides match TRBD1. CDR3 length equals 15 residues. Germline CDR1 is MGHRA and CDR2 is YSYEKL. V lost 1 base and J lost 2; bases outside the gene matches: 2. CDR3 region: CASSQGQGTYNEQFF. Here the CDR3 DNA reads TGCGCCAGCAGCCAAGGACAGGGCACCTACAATGAGCAGTTCTTC.

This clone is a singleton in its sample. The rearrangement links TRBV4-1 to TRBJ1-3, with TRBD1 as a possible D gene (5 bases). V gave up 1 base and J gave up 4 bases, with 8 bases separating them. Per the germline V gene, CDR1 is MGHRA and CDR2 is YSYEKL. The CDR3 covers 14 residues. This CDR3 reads CASSQGTLGNTIYF. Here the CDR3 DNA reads TGCGCCAGCAGCCAAGGGACATTGGGAAACACCATATATTTT.